This TCR beta chain originates from a study of cytomegalovirus exposure and HLA in healthy donors (dated by TCRdb to 2015 to 2018). With respect to the entire study: An earlier analysis of 587 of the donors reported 250 to 350 Gb of sequence data and 117 million unique TCR beta sequences from about 179 million T cells. About 280 gigabases of sequencing data and approximately 80 million unique TCR sequences were included in an early release covering roughly 600 HLA-typed donors. Of the roughly 400 genotyped donors, 70% to 90% were placed in the genetic ancestry cluster associated with self-reported Caucasian donors. The study aimed to test whether signatures of past pathogen exposure could be identified by cataloging public T cell receptors. The study profiled the T cell repertoires of some 610 subjects by immunosequencing and related them to cytomegalovirus serostatus. Besides the first cohort of 666 subjects, a separate validation cohort made up of about 120 different subjects was used. High-throughput TCR immunosequencing, statistical association of individual TCRs with disease status, and machine learning were combined to predict cytomegalovirus infection status. In a later analysis, previously published TCR beta repertoires from 670 or so donors were re-analyzed and high-resolution HLA genotyping was added so that TCR occurrence patterns could be studied. In the later analysis, no new phenotypic data were used to find candidate immune exposures; instead, reliance was placed on TCR beta sequences and their occurrence across donors. To decide whether each TCR beta V gene segment behaved as functional or pseudogenic, an earlier analysis of fewer than 750 of the donors relied on high-throughput TCR beta sequencing. Donor age, sex, ethnicity and CMV serostatus were compiled together with the repertoire data. A later genetic analysis took genome-wide SNP genotypes for about three fifths of the 666 donors and used that subset as a discovery cohort. Every discovery cohort repertoire had been produced on one sequencing platform. HLA typing covered class I and class II loci at four-digit resolution. The number of typed donors differed by locus: roughly 629-640 for A, B, C, DRB1 and DQB1; approximately 530 for DQA1; fewer than 610 for DPA1; and 450 to 480 for DPB1. About 5 DR-DQ haplotypes were handled as single units for association and clustering, since linkage in the cohort was strong. Among almost 400 genotyped donors of the cohort, an average of roughly 240,000 unique TCR beta nucleotide sequences were sequenced per donor, around a sixth of them non-productive.

Library prep was done by the immunoSEQ multiplex PCR assay. A mixture of 60 forward primers for TCR Vbeta segments and 13 reverse primers for TCR Jbeta segments was used in the multiplex PCR. Amplification of the CDR3 region of rearranged TCR beta genes was performed with a multiplex PCR assay on genomic DNA. The Illumina HiSeq System was used to sequence the amplified TCR beta libraries as 87-base-pair reads. Under the source paper's analysis protocol: A later analysis counted approximately 84 million unique TCR beta chains across the 600 to 850 repertoires, and roughly 10 million of these chains were shared by at least two donors. Raw reads were error-corrected and collapsed into unique sequences by a nearest-neighbor algorithm in which closely related sequences were merged to remove PCR and sequencing errors. CDR3 sequences were aligned to IMGT reference sequences to assign V, D and J gene segments. For a sequence to be retained, a match of at least six nucleotides was required to both a V gene segment and a J gene segment. A rearrangement counted as productive if the CDR3 had no stop codons and remained in frame with V and J, and every other rearrangement counted as non-productive. CDR3 was defined by IMGT convention, running from the second conserved V-encoded cysteine to the conserved J-encoded phenylalanine. The earlier analysis of around 640 of the donors excluded sequences that lacked an unambiguous match to a single V gene segment. In an earlier analysis of roughly 600 of the donors, a V segment was called functional when productive rearrangements were above 56.7%, and segregating when the standard deviation between donors exceeded 5%. To diagnose cytomegalovirus status from the catalog of TCR beta chain sequences, a statistical classification framework was built. V and J gene assignment, in a later analysis, came from comparing TCR nucleotide sequences with IMGT/GENE-DB human TR gene sequences. A later analysis assigned CDR3 sequences and most-parsimonious VDJ recombination scenarios with the TCRdist pipeline. In a later analysis, each TCR beta chain was defined by its CDR3 amino acid sequence together with its V-gene family, and reads lacking a unique V-gene family were excluded. To address suspected cross-contamination and a sequencing artifact, a later analysis removed a few hundred highly shared, low-generation-probability nucleotide sequences. For each public chain, a later analysis derived a clonal expansion index from normalized ranks of inferred template counts within each repertoire. A later analysis computed generation probabilities with a VDJ recombination model fitted to out-of-frame rearrangements, and checked the results against IGoR. In a later analysis, hypergeometric tests were used to score TCR-TCR, TCR-HLA and TCR-CMV co-occurrence, with a repertoire-size bias correction applied to TCR pairs. To estimate false discovery rates, a later analysis permuted the HLA or CMV assignments 20 times. A later analysis grouped co-occurring TCRs with DBSCAN, adding TCRdist sequence similarity when clustering within HLA-allele-positive subsets. For co-occurrence clustering, repertoires with fewer than 30,000 or more than 120,000 public chains were excluded, along with five or six repertoires with anomalous nucleotide sharing. TCRdb mirrors the immuneACCESS table, restricted to in-frame sequences. Some clones are absent from its copies; in checked studies, under half trace to an unresolved V gene, and the reason for the others is unknown. That table gives V, J and clone size, and the DNA gave D and trimming. The sample table holds over 150,000 clones, of which 65% to 85% were seen once. The ten largest account for 2.5% to 3.5% of the sample.

As concerns this clone: The antigen it recognizes is unknown. Qualities for individual bases were not recorded, and no much larger clone is one base off.

Here is what the overall study found, with its caveats: A cluster of highly shared sequence variants was judged likely to represent a technical artifact of the sequencing pipeline. Most CMV-associated TCR beta chains appeared to be HLA-restricted in a later analysis, and the HLA associations seemed to be driven largely by CMV exposure. When HLA alleles, especially DR and DQ, strongly co-occurred, TCR associations were difficult to assign to individual alleles. Because HLA typing was unavailable for some donors at each locus, only the typed subset was used in association tests. This cohort had only TCR beta chains sequenced, and the lack of alpha or paired-chain data limited which features could be detected. In an earlier analysis of some 640 of the donors, most TCR beta V segments were observed in productive rearrangements about 90% or about 30% of the time, broadly matching IMGT annotations. The classifier was reported to diagnose cytomegalovirus status with high specificity and sensitivity in both the original and validation cohorts. In a later analysis, the rate of TCR association differed among HLA loci, with DRB1 alleles having the most associated TCRs and HLA-C alleles having the fewest. Immune exposure information for the cohort was limited to CMV serostatus. A total of around 150 TCR beta chains were listed by the study as associated with cytomegalovirus. While some public TCRs were present in many individuals, most TCR sequences turned up only very rarely across donors. Sequencing depth was assumed to be roughly uniform across donors in the presence/absence analyses, though that assumption may not hold. A later analysis reported that several top co-occurrence clusters appeared linked to parvovirus B19, influenza, CMV and Epstein-Barr virus. In vitro tests confirmed that a few of the cytomegalovirus-associated TCR beta chains recognize cytomegalovirus antigens. A later genetic analysis associated a missense DCLRE1C variant with V-gene and J-gene trimming of TCR beta chains, and an independent cohort replicated the association. In a later genetic analysis, fewer N-insertions in productive TCRs were reported among donors in an Asian-associated ancestry cluster than the approximately 630-donor mean. Linkage disequilibrium might explain the correlated functional status among segregating V segments, but an unknown experimental factor could not be ruled out. Specific HLA alleles were associated with some 15,000 TCR beta sequences at a false discovery rate of 0.05 in a later analysis. Roughly 15 rarely observed V segments, including chromosome 9 orphons, were excluded from the earlier analysis of approximately 500 of the donors because counts were too low. The authors suggested that the approach could potentially be generalized to other disease states and immunological phenotypes. A further reported finding was that TCR beta sequences accurately predicted the HLA-A and HLA-B alleles for most subjects in the first cohort. A later analysis found that HLA-associated TCR beta chains were more clonally expanded and had lower generation probabilities than equally common non-associated chains.

The cohort was made up of roughly 670 healthy bone marrow donors. At the time of sampling, every cohort member was nominally healthy, though immune exposures that went unrecorded were likely present. The donor was CMV seropositive and belonged to the group of 250 to 300 seropositive cohort members. Each donor provided a peripheral blood sample, and peripheral blood mononuclear cells were used for TCR beta sequencing. Genomic DNA was extracted from the blood cell samples with the Qiagen DNeasy Blood Extraction Kit. This TCR was recovered from a woman in her forties or fifties in good health and CMV-seropositive. Sequenced material: PBMCs.

For the CDR3, the sequence is CAWSGTGAEQYF. The nucleotides read TGTGCCTGGAGTGGAACAGGGGCCGAGCAGTACTTC. The chain is made from TRBV30 and TRBJ2-7, and 7 junction bases match TRBD1. The CDR3 numbers 12 residues from cysteine through phenylalanine. Just CDR3 DNA is preserved here, 36 bases in frame from base 1. Compared with germline, V lacks 1 base and J lacks 6 bases; bases without a gene match: 3. In the germline V gene (reference sequence), CDR1 corresponds to GTSNPN and CDR2 to SVGIG.